This T cell receptor beta chain comes out of a study of CD8+ T cells in alopecia areata. As for the study in general: People stayed on tofacitinib for 6 to 18 months, then stopped the drug for 6 months.

Described treatment: oral pan-JAK inhibitor, 5-10 mg twice daily. Study observations and caveats: Relative to mice, TCR sharing across patients was less clear, a difference possibly HLA-related. Clonality was higher in lesional than normal scalp, especially in alopecia totalis/universalis. Sequences from scalp samples also cover resident alphabeta T cells of normal skin.

The germline CDR1 and CDR2 sequences are SGHTA and FQGTGA. Trimming took 5 bases from V and 3 from J, leaving 18 bases between them. The CDR3 totals 16 residues. Regarding this clone: Its antigen is currently unknown.

Reverse transcribed after extraction, RNA yielded cDNA as the sequencing template. Using immunoSEQ multiplex PCR, the repertoire was profiled, and TCRdb retains in-frame clones only, with some absent. The sample includes approximately 110,000 clones, less than 75% of them seen just once. The gene calls are TRBV7-3 and TRBJ2-3; TRBD1 or TRBD2 may be the D gene (5 bases each). The sequence derives from a human donor with alopecia areata. The sequenced sample was CD8+ T cells sorted from blood, obtained at week 24, from a patient treated with tofacitinib. CDR3 DNA sequence: TGTGCCAGCAGCCCCCCGACCGGGACCGCAACAGATACGCAGTATTTT. It codes for CASSPPTGTATDTQYF.